The 22 T cell receptor beta chains below come from one sample, sequenced in a study of blood T cell repertoires in COVID-19. Assay used: immunoSEQ multiplex PCR; TCRdb lists only in-frame clones, some missing. This table holds 150,000 to 170,000 clones, around 84% found once. The sequenced sample was peripheral blood. These TCRs come from a man at least 80 years old with acute or convalescent COVID-19.

This chain links TRBV5-6 with TRBJ2-5; a possible D gene is TRBD1 (5 bases). This CDR3 region has 13 residues. CDR1 and CDR2 from the germline V gene are SGHDT and YYEEEE. Between the trimmed V and J ends, which lost 4 bases and 5 bases, there was a span of 12 bases. The CDR3 DNA reads TGTGCCAGCAGCATACGACAGTGGGAGACCCAGTACTTC. Translated: CASSIRQWETQYF.

The rearrangement joins TRBV3-1 (or the pseudogene TRBV3-2) to TRBJ2-3, with TRBD1 matching over 8 bases. Trimming cost V 5 bases and J 5 bases; bases outside gene matches: 12. Germline lookup yields CDR1 LGHDT and CDR2 YNNKEL (reference sequence). This CDR3 has 16 amino acids. The CDR3 region has the DNA TGTGCCAGCAGCTATCACAGGGGGTTGAGTGGAGATACGCAGTATTTT. Its translation is CASSYHRGLSGDTQYF.

V is TRBV12-3 or TRBV12-4 and J is TRBJ1-5, with D possibly TRBD1 on 5 matching bases. Trimming removed 3 bases from V and 9 bases from J, with 9 bases in between. CDR3 length equals 12 residues. CDR3 residues: CASSLQGLPQHF. For the CDR3, the DNA is TGTGCCAGCAGTTTGCAGGGTTTGCCCCAGCATTTT.

This clone was found a few times. This chain's CDR3 is CASSIDLASSGNTIYF. CDR3 DNA sequence: TGTGCCAGTAGTATAGATCTGGCCAGCTCTGGAAACACCATATATTTT. V and J are TRBV19 and TRBJ1-3, with no clear D. V lost 0 bases to trimming and J lost 0 bases, with 9 bases between them. The V gene's germline CDR1 is LNHDA and CDR2 SQIVND (reference sequence). The CDR3 length is 16 residues.

Written as DNA, the CDR3 is TGCGCCAACGAAACACGTCAGACAGACGCGGAGACCCAGTACTTC. Protein: CANETRQTDAETQYF. The chain combines TRBV5-1 with TRBJ2-5, with a weak D call TRBD1 (5 bases). Trimming shortened V by 9 bases and J by 5 bases, and 23 bases separated the two germline ends. The V gene's germline CDR1 is SGHRS and CDR2 YFSETQ. This CDR3 is 15 amino acids long.

This chain links TRBV15 with TRBJ2-5; 10 bases line up with TRBD2. Looked up from germline, CDR1 is LNHNV and CDR2 is YYDKDF (reference sequence). After removal of 0 bases from V and 5 bases from J, the junction contained 9 bases not matched to a gene. The CDR3 runs 17 residues. The CDR3 loop reads CATSRDGQRGGLETQYF. The CDR3 DNA reads as TGTGCCACCAGCAGAGACGGCCAGCGGGGGGGCTTGGAGACCCAGTACTTC.

This clone has just one count. The rearrangement uses TRBV7-6 and TRBJ2-2, with 10 positions matching TRBD2. Germline V CDR1 and CDR2: SGHVS, FNYEAQ. CDR3 length: 16 residues. The trim removed 4 bases at V and 4 bases at J, leaving 6 bases unmatched. The CDR3 bases are TGTGCCAGCAGCTCAGCAAGCGGGGGGGTCACCGGGGAGCTGTTTTTT. As protein: CASSSASGGVTGELFF.

The chain joins TRBV7-9 to TRBJ2-5, with 9 bases identical to TRBD1. V lost 8 bases to trimming and J lost 5 bases; unmatched junction nucleotides: 15. From germline, CDR1 is SEHNR and CDR2 FQNEAQ (reference sequence). The length of the CDR3 is 16 residues. The DNA for the CDR3 is TGTGCCAGCCGGGGGGTGGACAGGGGATTTGAGGAGACCCAGTACTTC. As protein: CASRGVDRGFEETQYF.

The chain couples TRBV7-9 to TRBJ1-1, with D unclear. CDR1 SEHNR and CDR2 FQNEAQ come from the germline V gene (reference sequence). V was clipped by 3 bases and J by 1 base, with 12 bases between them. This CDR3 has 15 residues. Written as DNA, the CDR3 is TGTGCCAGCAGCTTGCTGCAACCTAGGAACACTGAAGCTTTCTTT. Amino acid sequence: CASSLLQPRNTEAFF. The full variable domain, rest sourced from reference TRBV7-9 and TRBJ1-1, is DTGVSQNPRHKITKRGQNVTFRCDPISEHNRLYWYRQTLGQGPEFLTYFQNEAQLEKSRLLSDRFSAERPKGSFSTLEIQRTEQGDSAMYLCASSLLQPRNTEAFFGQGTRLTVV.

V is TRBV27 and J is TRBJ2-2; no definite D call. The CDR3 contains 18 residues. Germline V gene sequence: CDR1 MNHEY, CDR2 SMNVEV (reference sequence). Trimming pared 6 bases from V and 0 bases from J, leaving 20 bases between. CDR3 amino acids: CASRRGSGLRTNTGELFF. In DNA, the CDR3 is TGTGCCAGCAGACGTGGTTCAGGCCTACGCACGAACACCGGGGAGCTGTTTTTT.

The chain combines TRBV28 with TRBJ1-4; TRBD1 might be the D (6 bases). The germline CDR1 and CDR2 sequences are MDHEN and SYDVKM. Trimming took 9 bases from V and 7 from J, leaving 27 bases between them. The CDR3 sequence is 17 residues long. The CDR3 spells CASTRHQGRVFFEKLFF. CDR3 bases: TGTGCCAGTACAAGACACCAGGGGAGAGTTTTTTTTGAAAAACTGTTTTTT.

This sequence joins TRBV30 and TRBJ1-1; D is possibly TRBD1 (6 bases). V was clipped by 1 base and J by 7 bases, with 10 bases between them. Per germline, CDR1 GTSNPN and CDR2 SVGIG (reference sequence). CDR3 length: 12 residues. CDR3 DNA: TGTGCCTGGAGTGGGTACAGGGTTGAAGCTTTCTTT. Protein sequence: CAWSGYRVEAFF.

The chain links TRBV6-1 to TRBJ2-5; 7 bases are a match to TRBD1. CDR3 length: 16 residues. The germline CDR1 and CDR2 sequences are MNHNS and SASEGT. Unmatched junction bases numbered 9, after V lost 3 bases and J lost 2 bases. CDR3 in amino acids: CASSEPGTVMQETQYF. The CDR3 region has the DNA TGTGCCAGCAGTGAGCCCGGGACAGTTATGCAAGAGACCCAGTACTTC.

The chain is built from TRBV29-1 and TRBJ2-1, with D maybe TRBD1 (6 bases). Trimming shortened V by 3 bases and J by 9 bases, and 12 bases separated the two germline ends. The CDR3 loop spans 12 amino acids. The germline V gene encodes CDR1 SQVTM and CDR2 ANQGSEA. This chain's CDR3 is CSVDYSRGEQFF. Written as DNA, the CDR3 is TGCAGCGTTGACTATAGCAGGGGTGAGCAGTTCTTC.

J is TRBJ2-2 and V is TRBV28, with 11 bases lining up with TRBD1. The CDR3 is 15 residues long. Losses at the gene ends were 2 bases for V and 6 bases for J; bases not matched to a gene: 2. The germline V gene has CDR1 MDHEN and CDR2 SYDVKM. CDR3: CASSLGTGGPGELFF. DNA for the CDR3: TGTGCCAGCAGTTTAGGGACAGGGGGACCCGGGGAGCTGTTTTTT.

CDR3 region: CASSFGYQPQHF. The CDR3, as DNA: TGTGCCAGCAGCTTCGGTTATCAGCCCCAGCATTTT. This chain connects TRBV13 to TRBJ1-5; D gene ambiguous. The CDR3 has 12 amino acids. The ends were cut back, 3 bases at V and 5 bases at J, with 5 bases in the middle. Germline V gene sequence: CDR1 PRHDT, CDR2 FYEKMQ (reference sequence).

This clone was observed a few times. At one boundary the junction diverges from the germline segment, which might be a read error. The chain carries TRBV7-9 and TRBJ2-1; possible D gene TRBD2, 7 bases. Germline CDR1 SEHNR, CDR2 FQNEAQ (reference sequence). The CDR3 consists of 14 residues. The CDR3 DNA reads as TGTGCCAGCAGCCCTAGGGGGGGAAACCTGGTCCAGATCTTC. It translates to CASSPRGGNLVQIF.

The rearrangement joins TRBV19 to TRBJ1-1; the match to TRBD1 covers 8 bases. This CDR3 is built from 13 residues. The germline gives CDR1 LNHDA, CDR2 SQIVND (reference sequence). V shed 5 bases and J 3 bases; nucleotides not matched to a gene: 2. The CDR3 loop reads CASSLQGDTEAFF. CDR3 in DNA: TGTGCCAGTAGTCTACAGGGGGACACTGAAGCTTTCTTT.

The chain carries TRBV7-9 and TRBJ1-2; D remains ambiguous. Per the germline V gene, CDR1 is SEHNR and CDR2 is FQNEAQ (reference sequence). Trimming shortened V by 5 bases and J by 3 bases, and 7 bases separated the two germline ends. This CDR3 has 12 residues. DNA for the CDR3: TGTGCCAGCAGCACGACTGACTATGGCTACACCTTC. It translates to CASSTTDYGYTF.

V gene TRBV19 combines with J gene TRBJ2-7, with 11 positions matching TRBD2. Germline lookup yields CDR1 LNHDA and CDR2 SQIVND (reference sequence). There are 14 residues in the CDR3. J lost 2 bases, V lost 8 bases, and 5 bases had no gene match. The CDR3 reads CASAASGGTYEQYF. DNA of the CDR3: TGTGCCAGTGCGGCTAGCGGGGGGACCTACGAGCAGTACTTC.

The gene calls are TRBV7-9 and TRBJ2-1; D remains ambiguous. The germline V and J ends were trimmed by 4 bases and 5 bases, with 15 bases remaining between them. This CDR3 has 15 amino acids. The V gene's germline CDR1 is SEHNR and CDR2 FQNEAQ (reference sequence). CDR3 amino acids: CASSSSPPLNNEQFF. The CDR3 DNA reads TGTGCCAGCAGCTCGAGCCCCCCGCTGAACAATGAGCAGTTCTTC. Based on the CDR3 plus reference TRBV7-9 and TRBJ2-1, the full variable domain is DTGVSQNPRHKITKRGQNVTFRCDPISEHNRLYWYRQTLGQGPEFLTYFQNEAQLEKSRLLSDRFSAERPKGSFSTLEIQRTEQGDSAMYLCASSSSPPLNNEQFFGPGTRLTVL.

There are many counts of this clone. The chain joins TRBV6-5 to TRBJ1-5; TRBD1 might be the D (5 bases). Per germline, CDR1 MNHEY and CDR2 SVGAGI. CDR3 length: 13 amino acids. V lost 6 bases and J lost 0, with 6 bases in between. CDR3 sequence reads: CASRQDSNQPQHF. The CDR3, as DNA: TGTGCCAGCAGACAGGATAGCAATCAGCCCCAGCATTTT.